This note documents a single TCR beta chain sequence. Method: immunoSEQ multiplex PCR; TCRdb's copy keeps in-frame clones and lacks some. The data contain some 1,900,000 clones, about 95% of them singletons. The data derive from a study of shared clonotypes between healthy human individuals. As defined, naive CD8 cells were CD45RO-negative and positively selected for CCR7, with terminally differentiated effector memory CD45RA+ cells excluded. The V segment lost 7 bases and the J segment 5 bases; nucleotides outside the gene matches: 11. Germline CDR1 MNHNS, CDR2 SASEGT. This CDR3 comprises 15 residues.

This rearrangement joins TRBV6-1 to TRBJ1-5; 7 nucleotides match TRBD1. This receptor was taken from a man younger than 35 in good health. Sequencing input: naive CD8+ T cells sorted from blood. This chain's CDR3 is CASIETGRLYQPQHF. In DNA form, the CDR3 reads TGTGCCAGCATCGAGACAGGGAGGCTTTATCAGCCCCAGCATTTT.